Listed here are 15 T cell receptor beta chains from one sample, sequenced in a study of metastatic and nonmetastatic thyroid tumors (dated by TCRdb to the early 2020s). The library relied on PCR. Instrument on record: Illumina HiSeq 4000. Starting from the raw public reads, TCRdb applied fastp trimming at Q25, assembled clones with MiXCR and retained in-frame beta chains. Counted in this sample were about 14,000 clones; 12% of them appeared once. The top ten hold about 14% of the sample. Before undergoing thyroid surgery, none of the patients had been given any kind of treatment. The sequencing sample was made of blood. These receptors came from a female donor with papillary thyroid cancer or a benign thyroid nodule (not recorded which). Some clones in this sample may be carry-over from other donors' samples.

This clone was seen a handful of times. The chain recombines TRBV6-4 with TRBJ2-3, with D maybe TRBD2 (5 bases). CDR1 MRHNA and CDR2 SNTAGT come from the germline V gene. The CDR3 contains 13 residues. The ends were cut back, 0 bases at V and 4 bases at J, with 5 bases in the middle. DNA of the CDR3: TGTGCCAGCAGTGACTCGAGGGCAGATACGCAGTATTTT. Translating it yields CASSDSRADTQYF.

This clone was detected only once. The V gene is TRBV30, the J gene TRBJ2-7, with TRBD2 matching 7 bases. This CDR3 is 14 amino acids long. The V gene end was trimmed by 4 bases and the J gene end by 5 bases; junction bases not matched to a gene: 11. The germline V gene has CDR1 GTSNPN and CDR2 SVGIG (reference sequence). The CDR3 coding sequence is TGTGCCTGGAATATGGGGGAGGGCCTAAACGAGCAGTACTTC. Amino acids: CAWNMGEGLNEQYF.

This chain joins TRBV5-1 and TRBJ1-6; 7 bases match TRBD1. This CDR3 comprises 14 residues. Trimming cost V 3 bases and J 7 bases; bases outside gene matches: 4. CDR1 is SGHRS and CDR2 is YFSETQ in the germline V gene. The chain's CDR3 is CASSSTGSNSPLHF. The CDR3 coding sequence is TGCGCCAGCAGCTCGACAGGGTCAAATTCACCCCTCCACTTT.

This clone was picked up many times. The chain combines TRBV18 with TRBJ2-7; D is unresolved. Germline CDR1 is KGHSH and CDR2 is LQKENI. V dropped 0 bases and J dropped 3 bases, with 6 bases sitting between them. The CDR3 sequence is 13 residues long. The CDR3 DNA sequence: TGTGCCAGCTCACCACCGGCCCTCTACGAGCAGTACTTC. Translating it yields CASSPPALYEQYF.

This clone was counted many times. V is TRBV10-3 and J is TRBJ1-5; D unclear. V was shortened by 3 bases and J by 0 bases, with 6 bases between the two germline ends. The CDR3 sequence is 14 residues long. Germline V lookup: CDR1 ENHRY, CDR2 SYGVKD. CDR3 nucleotide sequence: TGTGCCATCAGTGATACGGATAGCAATCAGCCCCAGCATTTT. Its translation: CAISDTDSNQPQHF.

This clone was picked up many times. The rearrangement joins TRBV2 to TRBJ1-3; weak D call: TRBD1 (6 bases). Germline V gene sequence: CDR1 SNHLY, CDR2 FYNNEI. Trimming pared 5 bases from V and 4 bases from J, leaving 9 bases between. The CDR3 spans 13 residues. The CDR3 nucleotides are TGTGCCAGCAGTACAGGGAACGGAAACACCATATATTTT. This codes for CASSTGNGNTIYF.

The J gene is TRBJ2-1, the V gene TRBV20-1, with D perhaps given as TRBD1 or TRBD2 (5 bases each). V gave up 3 bases and J gave up 9 bases, with 9 bases separating them. The CDR3 consists of 11 residues. Germline V gene lookup returns CDR1 DFQATT and CDR2 SNEGSKA (reference sequence). The CDR3 loop is CSASEGSEQFF. CDR3 in DNA: TGCAGTGCTAGTGAGGGGAGTGAGCAGTTCTTC.

This chain links TRBV2 with TRBJ1-6; 7 bases match TRBD1. Germline-derived CDR1 and CDR2 are SNHLY and FYNNEI. The CDR3 length is 14 residues. V dropped 5 bases and J dropped 7; count of bases not matched to a gene: 5. The CDR3 sequence is CASSWDSRNSPLHF. The CDR3 nucleotides read TGTGCCAGCAGTTGGGACAGCCGGAATTCACCCCTCCACTTT.

In the case of this clone: Different DNA sequences within this sample yield the same CDR3. The gene calls are TRBV2 and TRBJ1-5, with a possible D match to TRBD1 (6 bases). This CDR3 is 19 amino acids long. Germline assignment: CDR1 SNHLY and CDR2 FYNNEI. The V end lost 0 bases, the J end lost 2 bases, and 20 bases lay between the germline ends. CDR3 in amino acids: CASSEARGGAGRGNQPQHF. In DNA, the CDR3 is TGTGCCAGCAGTGAAGCGCGCGGGGGCGCGGGTCGAGGCAATCAGCCCCAGCATTTT.

This clone was recorded a few times. CDR3 in amino acids: CASSLSGGDYGYTF. CDR3 in DNA: TGTGCCAGCAGTTTATCAGGGGGCGACTATGGCTACACCTTC. The chain carries TRBV27 and TRBJ1-2; 7 positions match TRBD1. V gave up 0 bases and J gave up 3 bases; unmatched junction bases: 1. The CDR3 consists of 14 residues. Germline V gives CDR1 MNHEY, CDR2 SMNVEV (reference sequence).

On this clone: Since no conserved phenylalanine or tryptophan closes the CDR3, a read error is the likely cause. V and J are TRBV10-3 and TRBJ1-6; TRBD1 might be the D (5 bases). Germline V CDR1 and CDR2: ENHRY, SYGVKD. Trimming pared 4 bases from V and 10 bases from J, leaving 17 bases between. The CDR3 length is 15 residues. In DNA form, the CDR3 reads TGTGCCATCAGTGCGGAGGGGTATATATCCTCACCCCTCCACTCT. Translation: CAISAEGYISSPLHS.

By share of the sample, this clone is medium-sized. The CDR3 loop is CASSWADHQPQHF. For the CDR3, the DNA is TGTGCCAGCAGTTGGGCGGATCATCAGCCCCAGCATTTT. This chain links TRBV12-3 or TRBV12-4 with TRBJ1-5; no clear D gene. The CDR3 runs to 13 residues. Between the trimmed V and J ends, which lost 4 bases and 5 bases, there was a span of 9 bases.

The gene calls are TRBV3-1 and TRBJ1-1, with 8 positions matching TRBD1. The CDR3 extends over 13 amino acids. V shed 1 base and J 8 bases; nucleotides not matched to a gene: 3. Germline V gives CDR1 LGHDT, CDR2 YNNKEL (reference sequence). CDR3 in DNA: TGTGCCAGCAGCCAAGGCGGGGACAGGGAAGCTTTCTTT. Its protein is CASSQGGDREAFF.

By sample fraction, this clone is medium-sized. This chain connects TRBV28 to TRBJ1-2; no definite D call. This CDR3 comprises 17 residues. Per germline, CDR1 MDHEN and CDR2 SYDVKM. V was trimmed by 5 bases and J by 8 bases, leaving 27 bases between them. CDR3 coding DNA: TGTGCCAGCAGTCGCGGAATGGATAGGGAGCTTCCATCGGGCTACACCTTC. Its protein is CASSRGMDRELPSGYTF.

This clone was seen ten or more times. V usage is TRBV6-1 and J usage is TRBJ1-2; D may be TRBD1 (6 bases). The length of the CDR3 is 14 residues. Looked up from germline, CDR1 is MNHNS and CDR2 is SASEGT. Trimming took 2 bases from V and 3 from J, leaving 10 bases between them. In nucleotides, the CDR3 is TGTGCCAGCAGTGAAATACAGGGTGACTATGGCTACACCTTC. Translated, it gives CASSEIQGDYGYTF.